Listed here are 12 T cell receptor beta chains from one sample, sequenced in a study of blood T cells in healthy people across ages. Then a second PCR, running about 6 to 12 cycles, was carried out with a sample-barcoded 5' primer and a J-beta primer mix. TCRdb redid the calling of the 5' RACE reads with MiXCR, one entry per CDR3 protein. The table includes some 940,000 distinct CDR3 sequences, under 35% detected once. These data were also filed under a second study, of T cells of mothers and their children.

Specimen: blood. Every receptor here comes from a woman in her 40s in good health.

V usage is TRBV20-1 and J usage is TRBJ1-2; D is possibly TRBD1 (5 bases). The CDR3 covers 14 residues. Trimming took off 5 bases at V and 5 bases at J, with 18 bases between the two ends. Germline assignment: CDR1 DFQATT and CDR2 SNEGSKA (reference sequence). Here the CDR3 reads CSAAKGTLDYGYTF. The CDR3 nucleotides read TGCAGTGCTGCCAAAGGGACCCTAGATTATGGCTACACCTTC.

A remark on this clonotype: This sequence may be a read error, since a much larger clone differs from it by one base. The chain links TRBV2 to TRBJ1-1, with D unresolved. This CDR3 region has 13 residues. The germline V gene has CDR1 SNHLY and CDR2 FYNNEI. The CDR3 loop is CASNELPNTEAFF. The CDR3 nucleotides read TGTGCCAGCAATGAATTGCCGAACACTGAAGCTTTCTTT.

The table lists this clonotype with many counts. The rearrangement links TRBV18 to TRBJ2-1, with D perhaps TRBD2 (5 bases). The CDR3 sequence is 15 residues long. Germline values: CDR1 KGHSH, CDR2 LQKENI. Trimming took off 3 bases at V and 4 bases at J, with 13 bases between the two ends. The CDR3 region is CASSPMRVAYNEQFF. DNA of the CDR3: TGTGCCAGCTCACCGATGAGGGTTGCGTACAATGAGCAGTTCTTC.

This clonotype was seen only a few times. The rearrangement uses TRBV18 and TRBJ1-2; D remains unclear. Trimming removed 0 bases at V and 4 bases at J, with 12 bases between. The CDR3 runs 15 residues. CDR1 is KGHSH and CDR2 is LQKENI in the germline V gene. The CDR3 is CASSPPEGLSYGYTF. Written as DNA, the CDR3 is TGTGCCAGCTCACCACCCGAGGGATTGTCCTATGGCTACACCTTC.

This clonotype was found a few times. The chain uses TRBV20-1 and TRBJ1-2; D may be TRBD1 (5 bases). Trimming stripped 0 bases from V and 6 bases from J, with 14 bases between. The V gene's germline CDR1 is DFQATT and CDR2 SNEGSKA (reference sequence). This CDR3 has 14 residues. This CDR3 reads CSAREFGAGDGYTF. CDR3 coding DNA: TGCAGTGCTAGAGAATTTGGGGCGGGGGATGGCTACACCTTC.

The V call is TRBV20-1, the J call TRBJ1-5; a possible D gene is TRBD1 (5 bases). The germline gives CDR1 DFQATT, CDR2 SNEGSKA (reference sequence). Trimming left V 3 bases short and J 7 bases short, with 13 bases between. The CDR3 contains 13 residues. In DNA form, the CDR3 reads TGCAGTGCTAGGTCGGGGGTTGAGCAGCCCCAGCATTTT. It translates to CSARSGVEQPQHF.

This clonotype occurred many times. The V call is TRBV28, the J call TRBJ2-6; D not certain. The CDR3 has 15 amino acids. Trimming cost V 1 base and J 0 bases, with 4 bases left between them. From germline, CDR1 is MDHEN and CDR2 SYDVKM. This CDR3 is CASSLFVSGANVLTF. Written as DNA, the CDR3 is TGTGCCAGCAGTTTATTTGTCTCTGGGGCCAACGTCCTGACTTTC.

V usage is TRBV6-6 and J usage is TRBJ2-5; a weak D match, TRBD2 (5 bases). CDR1 and CDR2 from the germline V gene are MNHNY and SVGAGI (reference sequence). The CDR3 has 13 amino acids. Trimming took 6 bases from V and 3 from J, leaving 11 bases between them. As DNA, the CDR3 is TGTGCCAGCAGGGAGGACTGGGAAGAGACCCAGTACTTC. Encoded protein: CASREDWEETQYF.

The table lists this clonotype with many counts. The junction does not match germline at one end; this may be a read error. The V call is TRBV5-1, the J call TRBJ2-1, with 10 nucleotides matching TRBD2. The CDR3 loop spans 15 amino acids. Germline V gene sequence: CDR1 SGHRS, CDR2 YFSETQ. DNA for the CDR3: TGTGCCAGCAGCGTTAGCGGGGGGTCGTACAATGAGCAGTTCTTC. The encoded protein is CASSVSGGSYNEQFF.

The sample holds a few counts of this clonotype. J is TRBJ2-2 and V is TRBV12-5; TRBD1 is a possible D gene (6 bases). Germline values: CDR1 LGHNT, CDR2 FRNRAP. V lost 1 base and J lost 6, with 18 bases in between. This CDR3 contains 17 residues. This chain's CDR3 is CASGLAIFRGTPGELFF. CDR3 DNA sequence: TGTGCTAGTGGTTTGGCAATCTTCAGGGGTACCCCCGGGGAGCTGTTTTTT.

This clonotype occurred a few times. The chain couples TRBV9 to TRBJ2-2; a weak D match, TRBD1 (6 bases). Trimming stripped 0 bases from V and 5 bases from J, with 11 bases between. This CDR3 contains 15 residues. Germline CDR1 reads SGDLS; CDR2 reads YYNGEE. The chain's CDR3 is CASSVGQVVTGELFF. The CDR3 DNA follows: TGTGCCAGCAGCGTAGGACAGGTGGTAACCGGGGAGCTGTTTTTT.

About this clonotype itself: Its ends do not fully match the called genes, so a read error is possible. V gene TRBV27 combines with J gene TRBJ2-3; tentative D call: TRBD2 (6 bases). CDR1 and CDR2 (germline): MNHEY, SMNVEV (reference sequence). This CDR3 is 13 amino acids long. CDR3 sequence (DNA): TGTGCCAGCGGTTTGACTAGTACAGATACGCAGTATTTT. It encodes CASGLTSTDTQYF.